The T cell receptor beta chain described here comes from a study of T-cell reconstitution after alpha-beta-depleted transplantation in children. During its preparation, the TCRbeta library received unique molecular identifiers. MiXCR, applied by TCRdb to the PCR reads, yields one record per CDR3 protein. This table has nearly 400,000 distinct CDR3 sequences, about a fifth appearing once. CDR1 is DFQATT and CDR2 is SNEGSKA in the germline V gene (reference sequence). The ends were cut back, 6 bases at V and 4 bases at J, with 13 bases in the middle. This CDR3 spans 13 amino acids. This clonotype was recorded many times.

This chain links TRBV20-1 with TRBJ2-1; possible D gene TRBD1, 6 bases. This sample comprised PBMCs from the stem cell graft donor, obtained from the stem cell graft. The receptor was isolated from a human donor who donated a stem cell graft to a child with acute myeloid leukemia. The CDR3 is CSAQTGQYNEQFF. In nucleotides, the CDR3 is TGCAGTGCACAGACAGGACAATACAATGAGCAGTTCTTC.